This T cell receptor (beta chain) was obtained from a study of cytomegalovirus exposure and HLA in healthy donors. Study-level results: Investigators reported over 150 TCR beta chains as tied to cytomegalovirus.

This clone was detected only once. The antigen remains unidentified. Other DNA sequences in the same sample also yield this CDR3. The CDR3 runs 13 residues. Per germline, CDR1 SGDLS and CDR2 YYNGEE. V lost 0 bases and J lost 6, with 7 bases in between. Sequenced by immunoSEQ multiplex PCR; TCRdb stores in-frame clones only, minus some. The sample lists 250,000 to 350,000 clones; 75% to 90% were seen once. Separate from the approximately 700-subject first cohort was the approximately 120-subject validation cohort, to which the donors belonged. The sequencing sample was made of PBMCs. The TCR was taken from a woman aged 25 to 39 in good health and CMV-seropositive. The rearrangement links TRBV9 to TRBJ2-1; D unclear. The CDR3 reads CASSVVSGNEQFF. CDR3 coding DNA: TGTGCCAGCAGCGTAGTTTCTGGCAATGAGCAGTTCTTC.